These T cell receptor beta chains were read from a single sample in a study of T cell responses to AZD1222 COVID-19 vaccine. Method: immunoSEQ multiplex PCR; TCRdb's copy keeps in-frame clones and lacks some. The sample gives around 180,000 clones, roughly 87% of which show up once; about 2.8% is in the top ten. The sample consisted of peripheral blood, taken on day 0 of AZD1222 vaccination. The receptors shown here come from an adult in good health. Each CDR3 is given without its conserved first and last residue.

V gene	J gene	CDR3 protein
TRBV6-5	TRBJ1-3	ASSLDRSPGNTIY
TRBV18	TRBJ2-1	ASSPPAGIEF
TRBV14	TRBJ1-3	ASSQDVSYSGNTIY
TRBV14	TRBJ2-5	ASSRQRQFEETQY
TRBV30	TRBJ2-7	AWSVATGQVEQY
TRBV9	TRBJ2-1	ASSRPPTKRLSSYNEQF
TRBV6-4	TRBJ2-5	ASSVSQETQY
TRBV6-1	TRBJ2-2	ASSEAGQGLTSNTGELF
TRBV5-1	TRBJ2-7	ASSLGGYEQY
TRBV5-1	TRBJ2-1	ASGQGSYNEQF
TRBV4-2	TRBJ2-2	ASSPTGTSGSPAGELF
TRBV11-3	TRBJ2-1	ASSLETNHEQF
TRBV20-1	TRBJ1-1	SASRTEAF
TRBV5-3	TRBJ1-2	ARSLARIYGYT
TRBV30	TRBJ1-2	AWSVGGPSYT
TRBV5-1	TRBJ2-2	ASSLAGGDGTGELF
TRBV5-5	TRBJ1-5	ASSLSPYSNQPQH
TRBV3-1/TRBV3-2	TRBJ2-1	ASSQGGSSYNEQF
TRBV30	TRBJ2-7	AWNRGLAGNEQY
TRBV19	TRBJ1-5	ASSNRDRGGGNQPQH
TRBV2	TRBJ1-1	ASSGRQGPATEAF
TRBV5-6	TRBJ2-7	ASSLLGDDEQY
TRBV28	TRBJ1-4	ASSPMTGNRANEKLF
TRBV24-1	TRBJ1-5	ATSDGHGSNQPQH
TRBV30	TRBJ1-2	AWSVHPGQNYGYT
TRBV28	TRBJ1-2	ASSPDRGRGYT
TRBV27	TRBJ1-3	ASSLTHGGGNTIY
TRBV5-1	TRBJ1-2	ASSLGFEDRLFGYT
TRBV4-2	TRBJ2-3	ASSPRRGGRDTDTQY
TRBV28	TRBJ1-5	ASSLGDRRNQPQH
TRBV3-1/TRBV3-2	TRBJ1-5	ASSQNRGNQPQH
TRBV6-6	TRBJ2-3	ASSSVDTQY
TRBV4-1	TRBJ1-4	ASSWGLANEKLF
TRBV30	TRBJ1-1	AWSPTRYGNTEAF
TRBV7-8	TRBJ1-1	ASSLVGRNTEAF
TRBV4-1	TRBJ1-2	ASSQDPLRAGGFYGYT
TRBV10-3	TRBJ1-1	AIKRTGDMNTEAF
TRBV18	TRBJ2-1	ASSPPRLNEQF
TRBV7-2	TRBJ2-7	ASSLAGGPPYEQY
TRBV19	TRBJ1-1	ASSDAQTGGHTEAF
TRBV6-5	TRBJ1-4	ASTQGLHEKLF
TRBV18	TRBJ1-1	ASSPQENTEAF
TRBV5-1	TRBJ2-5	ASSSSQGGRETQY